This T cell receptor beta chain was captured by sequencing in a study of human T cells and chemical hapten exposure. CDR1 and CDR2 (germline): SGHTA, FQGTGA. CDR3 size: 15 residues. V gave up 5 bases and J gave up 8 bases, with 18 bases separating them. The time point is: pre-sensitization, week 0. Treatment indicated: therapeutic diphenylcyclopropenone sensitization with weekly scalp DPC. A single record per CDR3 protein comes from TCRdb applying MiXCR to the RACE reads. Altogether some 45,000 distinct CDR3 sequences are present, roughly 12% being singletons, with the ten largest covering over 5.5%. The genes are TRBV7-3 and TRBJ2-2, with D possibly being TRBD1 or TRBD2 (5 bases each). The specimen comprised whole blood, sampled in connection with sensitization to the hapten diphenylcyclopropenone (DPC). This receptor was obtained from a woman under 40 with alopecia areata. Some clones in this sample may be carry-over from other donors' samples. The CDR3 bases are TGTGCCAGCAGCCCCGGGACCATCCTCGATGGGGAGCTGTTTTTT. Translation gives CASSPGTILDGELFF.